This T cell receptor beta chain was retrieved from a study of CD4+ T cells in melanoma (dated by TCRdb to the early 2020s). About the full investigation: The study investigated neoantigen-specific CD4+ T cells in human melanoma.

General study outcomes and caveats: The report described a correlation between neoantigen-specific CD4+ T cells and the function of CD8+ T cells, macrophages and B cells. Neoantigen-specific CD4+ T cells in melanoma were reported to show diverse differentiation states.

To note about this clone: The antigen this receptor binds is unknown. Base qualities are not recorded, but no much larger clone differs from it by a single base.

Including the terminal cysteine and phenylalanine, the CDR3 comprises 19 residues. Only the CDR3 region is kept as DNA, spanning 57 bases read in frame from base 1. Trimmed from V: 0 bases; trimmed from J: 6 bases; junction bases lacking a gene match: 15. In the germline V gene, CDR1 corresponds to SGHVS and CDR2 to FNYEAQ. The library was produced with the immunoSEQ multiplex PCR assay. Drawn from immuneACCESS, this table holds only the in-frame rearrangements with V and J called that TCRdb kept. Clones are partly lost; checked studies trace under half to an unresolved V gene and leave the rest unexplained. For this sample the table gives some 13,000 clones, of which roughly 80% were detected only once. Of the sample, 16% is held by the ten largest clones. The donors were melanoma patients.

Rearrangement joined TRBV7-6 to TRBJ2-1, with 9 central nucleotides matching TRBD2. The sample comprised cells from a culture (not recorded whether cultured in vitro). The sequence was obtained from a human donor with melanoma. The CDR3 reads CASSLASGTLAGALNEQFF. The DNA sequence is TGTGCCAGCAGCTTAGCGTCGGGGACCTTAGCGGGGGCTCTCAATGAGCAGTTCTTC.